This entry is about one T cell receptor beta chain. The data are from a study of cytomegalovirus exposure and HLA in healthy donors. Study-level information: A prior analysis found about 120 million unique TCR beta sequences from 150 million to 200 million T cells.

With 60 Vbeta and 13 Jbeta primers, the PCR was carried out. The protocol was immunoSEQ multiplex PCR, while the TCRdb copy is restricted to in-frame clones and leaves out a portion. The data show tens of thousands of clones, just over 65% seen once. This clonotype originated in a man younger than 45 in good health and CMV-seronegative. The material sequenced was PBMCs.

CDR3 nucleotide sequence: TGTGCCAGCAGCACCCCCACAGGGTCCTACGAGCAGTACTTC. This translates into CASSTPTGSYEQYF. J is TRBJ2-7 and V is TRBV7-9, with D possibly TRBD1 on 6 matching bases. Germline values: CDR1 SEHNR, CDR2 FQNEAQ (reference sequence). Trimming stripped 5 bases from V and 1 base from J, with 12 bases between. The CDR3 is 14 amino acids.